This is a list of T cell receptor beta chains from one sample in a study of long-term antiretroviral therapy in people with HIV. Measured with immunoSEQ multiplex PCR; TCRdb has only the in-frame clones, and not every one. The sample includes approximately 15,000 clones, approximately 73% of them seen just once. The specimen was unsorted PBMCs, collected 3.1 years after starting antiretroviral therapy. The receptors originated from a man in his forties or fifties with HIV. CDR3s include the opening cysteine and the closing phenylalanine or tryptophan. The D gene is left open where the match is weak.

V gene	CDR3 length	J gene	D gene	CDR3 protein	CDR3 DNA
TRBV6-6	14	TRBJ1-1	.	CATQGFGMNTEAFF	TGTGCCACCCAGGGTTTCGGAATGAACACTGAAGCTTTCTTT
TRBV12-5	12	TRBJ2-1	.	CASGLTGNGQFF	TGTGCTAGTGGTTTGACCGGGAACGGGCAGTTCTTC
TRBV6-1	16	TRBJ2-7	.	CASSAGLRWGSYEQYF	TGTGCCAGCAGTGCAGGGTTGCGGTGGGGCTCCTACGAGCAGTACTTC
TRBV6-1	16	TRBJ2-2	.	CASSGTSQGGTGELFF	TGTGCCAGCAGTGGTACCTCGCAGGGAGGTACCGGGGAGCTGTTTTTT
TRBV13	13	TRBJ2-7	.	CASSLGDSYEQYF	TGTGCCAGCAGCTTAGGCGACAGTTACGAGCAGTACTTC
TRBV7-3	13	TRBJ1-6	.	CASSLQGTSPLHF	TGTGCCAGCAGCTTACAGGGGACCTCACCCCTCCACTTT
TRBV6-1	17	TRBJ2-3	.	CASSVSGGAIGTDTQYF	TGTGCCAGCAGTGTTTCAGGAGGGGCTATAGGCACAGATACGCAGTATTTT
TRBV7-9	15	TRBJ2-5	TRBD1	CASSGTGRYQETQYF	TGTGCCAGCAGTGGGACAGGGAGATACCAAGAGACCCAGTACTTC
TRBV5-5	15	TRBJ1-6	TRBD1	CASSFSGQGDSPLHF	TGTGCCAGCAGTTTTTCGGGACAGGGGGATTCACCCCTCCACTTT
TRBV5-1	18	TRBJ2-1	TRBD2	CASSSGLAGDLPYNEQFF	TGCGCCAGCAGCTCCGGACTAGCGGGGGATCTCCCCTACAATGAGCAGTTCTTC
TRBV6-6	15	TRBJ2-7	TRBD2	CASRQQLAGSYEQYF	TGTGCCAGCAGGCAACAACTAGCGGGGTCCTACGAGCAGTACTTC
TRBV4-1	17	TRBJ2-7	.	CASSQGDLRTVNYEQYF	TGCGCCAGCAGCCAAGGGGACTTACGGACAGTGAACTACGAGCAGTACTTC
TRBV30	16	TRBJ1-4	TRBD1	CAWSRDSLPLYEKLFF	TGTGCCTGGAGCCGGGACAGCCTTCCCCTCTACGAAAAACTGTTTTTT
TRBV6-1	13	TRBJ1-2	.	CASSESSEARGTF	TGTGCCAGCAGTGAATCGTCAGAGGCTCGTGGCACCTTC
TRBV7-3	15	TRBJ2-3	TRBD1	CASSPGTGSTDTQYF	TGTGCCAGCAGCCCCGGGACAGGGAGCACAGATACGCAGTATTTT
TRBV27	14	TRBJ2-3	.	CASSSRVGADTQYF	TGTGCCAGCAGTTCGAGAGTAGGAGCAGATACGCAGTATTTT
TRBV5-6	14	TRBJ1-2	.	CASSLRLPNYGYTF	TGTGCCAGCAGCTTGCGACTTCCTAACTATGGCTACACCTTC